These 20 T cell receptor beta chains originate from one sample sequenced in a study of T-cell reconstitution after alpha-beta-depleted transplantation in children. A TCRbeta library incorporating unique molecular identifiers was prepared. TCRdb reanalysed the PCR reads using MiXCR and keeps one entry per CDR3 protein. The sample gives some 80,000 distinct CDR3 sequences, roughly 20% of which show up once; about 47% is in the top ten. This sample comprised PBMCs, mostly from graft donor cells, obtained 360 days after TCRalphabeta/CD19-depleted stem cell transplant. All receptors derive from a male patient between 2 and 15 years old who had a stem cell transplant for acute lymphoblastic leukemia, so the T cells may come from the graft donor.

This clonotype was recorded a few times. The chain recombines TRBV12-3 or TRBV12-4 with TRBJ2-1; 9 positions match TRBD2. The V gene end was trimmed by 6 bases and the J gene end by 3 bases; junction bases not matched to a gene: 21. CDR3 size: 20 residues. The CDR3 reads CASSLRGGAGIGRNYNEQFF. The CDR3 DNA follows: TGTGCCAGCAGCCTACGCGGGGGGGCAGGGATAGGGCGGAACTACAATGAGCAGTTCTTC.

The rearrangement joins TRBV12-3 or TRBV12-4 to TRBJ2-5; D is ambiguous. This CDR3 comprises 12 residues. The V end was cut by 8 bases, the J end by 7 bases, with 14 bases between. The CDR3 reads CASGWGIWTQYF. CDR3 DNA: TGTGCCAGCGGGTGGGGTATATGGACCCAGTACTTC.

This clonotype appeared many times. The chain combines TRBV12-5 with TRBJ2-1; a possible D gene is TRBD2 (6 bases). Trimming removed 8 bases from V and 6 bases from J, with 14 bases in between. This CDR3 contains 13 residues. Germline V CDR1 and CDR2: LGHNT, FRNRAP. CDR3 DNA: TGTGCTAGTTCCTTCCGGAGGGTCAATGAGCAGTTCTTC. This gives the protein CASSFRRVNEQFF.

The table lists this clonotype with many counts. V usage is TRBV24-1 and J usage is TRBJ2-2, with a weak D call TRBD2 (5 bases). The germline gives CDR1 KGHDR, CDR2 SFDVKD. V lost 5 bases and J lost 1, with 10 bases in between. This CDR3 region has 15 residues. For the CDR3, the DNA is TGTGCCACCAGTGGCGGACTTCGGAACACCGGGGAGCTGTTTTTT. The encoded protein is CATSGGLRNTGELFF.

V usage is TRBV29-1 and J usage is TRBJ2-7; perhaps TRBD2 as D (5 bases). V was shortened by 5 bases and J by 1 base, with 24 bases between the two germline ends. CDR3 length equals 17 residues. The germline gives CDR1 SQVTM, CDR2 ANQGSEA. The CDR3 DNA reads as TGCAGCGTTCGAGTGAAGGGCGTCGCGGGCAGATCCTACGAGCAGTACTTC. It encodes CSVRVKGVAGRSYEQYF.

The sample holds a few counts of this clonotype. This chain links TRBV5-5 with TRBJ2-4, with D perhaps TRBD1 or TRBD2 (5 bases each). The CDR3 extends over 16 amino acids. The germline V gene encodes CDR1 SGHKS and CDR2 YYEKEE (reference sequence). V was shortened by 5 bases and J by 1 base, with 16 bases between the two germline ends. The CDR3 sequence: CASRWDPTGAKNIQYF. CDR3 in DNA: TGTGCCAGCAGGTGGGACCCCACTGGGGCCAAAAACATTCAGTACTTC.

The CDR3 region is CASRRQGNYGYTF. CDR3 sequence (DNA): TGTGCCAGCAGGCGACAGGGAAACTATGGCTACACCTTC. The chain uses TRBV6-1 and TRBJ1-2; 7 bases align to TRBD1. The junction had 3 bases not matched to a gene; V was cut back by 6 bases and J by 2 bases. Germline loops: CDR1 MNHNS, CDR2 SASEGT. This CDR3 has 13 amino acids.

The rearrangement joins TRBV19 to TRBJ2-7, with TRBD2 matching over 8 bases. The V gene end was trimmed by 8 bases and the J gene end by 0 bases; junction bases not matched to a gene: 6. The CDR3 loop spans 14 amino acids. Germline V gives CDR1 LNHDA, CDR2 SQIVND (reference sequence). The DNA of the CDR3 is TGTGCCAGTCAAAATAGCGGGGCCTCCTACGAGCAGTACTTC. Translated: CASQNSGASYEQYF.

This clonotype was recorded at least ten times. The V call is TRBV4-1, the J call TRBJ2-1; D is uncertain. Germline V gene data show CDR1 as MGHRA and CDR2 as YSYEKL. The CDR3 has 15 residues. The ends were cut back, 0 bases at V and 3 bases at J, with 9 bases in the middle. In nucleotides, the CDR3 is TGCGCCAGCAGCCAAGACGGAGACTTCTACAATGAGCAGTTCTTC. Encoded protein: CASSQDGDFYNEQFF.

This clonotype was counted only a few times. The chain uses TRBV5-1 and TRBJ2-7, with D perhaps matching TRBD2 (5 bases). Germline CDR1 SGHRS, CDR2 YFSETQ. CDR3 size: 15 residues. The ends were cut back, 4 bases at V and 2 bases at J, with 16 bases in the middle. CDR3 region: CASSTGNSRTYEQYF. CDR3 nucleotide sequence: TGCGCCAGCAGCACCGGGAACAGCCGAACCTACGAGCAGTACTTC.

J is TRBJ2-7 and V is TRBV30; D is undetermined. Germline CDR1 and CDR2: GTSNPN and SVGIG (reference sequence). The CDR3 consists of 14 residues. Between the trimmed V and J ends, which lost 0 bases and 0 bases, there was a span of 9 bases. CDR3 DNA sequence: TGTGCCTGGAGTGTCCCCGGGTACTCCTACGAGCAGTACTTC. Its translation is CAWSVPGYSYEQYF.

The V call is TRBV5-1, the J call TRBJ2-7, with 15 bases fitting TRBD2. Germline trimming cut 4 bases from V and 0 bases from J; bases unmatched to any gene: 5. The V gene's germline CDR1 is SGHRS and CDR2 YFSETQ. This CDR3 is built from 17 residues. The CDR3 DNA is TGCGCCAGCAGCACGGGACTAGCGGGAGGTTCCTCCTACGAGCAGTACTTC. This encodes CASSTGLAGGSSYEQYF.

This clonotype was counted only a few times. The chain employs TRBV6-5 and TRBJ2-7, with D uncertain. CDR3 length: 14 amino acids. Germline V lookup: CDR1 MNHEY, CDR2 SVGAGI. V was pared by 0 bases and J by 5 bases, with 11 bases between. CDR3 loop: CASSYSLGTDEQYF. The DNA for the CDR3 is TGTGCCAGCAGTTACTCCCTGGGAACGGACGAGCAGTACTTC.

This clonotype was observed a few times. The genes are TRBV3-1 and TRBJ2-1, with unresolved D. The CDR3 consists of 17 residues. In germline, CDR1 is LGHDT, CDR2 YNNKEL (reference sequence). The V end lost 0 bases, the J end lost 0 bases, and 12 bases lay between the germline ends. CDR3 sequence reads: CASSQEERDRSYNEQFF. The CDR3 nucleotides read TGTGCCAGCAGCCAAGAAGAGCGAGATCGCTCCTACAATGAGCAGTTCTTC.

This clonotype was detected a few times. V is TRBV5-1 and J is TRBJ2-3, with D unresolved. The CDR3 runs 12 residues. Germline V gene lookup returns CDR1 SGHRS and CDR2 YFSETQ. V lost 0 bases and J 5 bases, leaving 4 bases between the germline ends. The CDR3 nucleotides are TGCGCCAGCAGCTTGGCACAAGATACGCAGTATTTT. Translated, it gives CASSLAQDTQYF.

CDR3 protein: CASSLRLGAGASYEQYF. The CDR3 DNA reads as TGTGCCAGCAGCTTACGACTGGGGGCGGGAGCGTCCTACGAGCAGTACTTC. The chain couples TRBV11-2 to TRBJ2-7; D is perhaps TRBD2 (7 bases). Germline V gives CDR1 SGHAT, CDR2 FQNNGV. V gave up 2 bases and J gave up 1 base, with 18 bases separating them. The CDR3 runs to 17 residues.

The CDR3 region is CASSKGTRVGNEQFF. As DNA, the CDR3 is TGTGCCAGCAGCAAAGGGACTAGAGTGGGAAATGAGCAGTTCTTC. This sequence joins TRBV11-3 and TRBJ2-1; 8 bases align to TRBD2. The CDR3 totals 15 residues. Trimming cost V 5 bases and J 7 bases; bases outside gene matches: 10. From germline, CDR1 is SGHNT and CDR2 YENEEA. The whole variable domain, filled in from reference TRBV11-3 and TRBJ2-1, reads EAGVVQSPRYKIIEKKQPVAFWCNPISGHNTLYWYLQNLGQGPELLIRYENEEAVDDSQLPKDRFSAERLKGVDSTLKIQPAELGDSAVYLCASSKGTRVGNEQFFGPGTRLTVL.

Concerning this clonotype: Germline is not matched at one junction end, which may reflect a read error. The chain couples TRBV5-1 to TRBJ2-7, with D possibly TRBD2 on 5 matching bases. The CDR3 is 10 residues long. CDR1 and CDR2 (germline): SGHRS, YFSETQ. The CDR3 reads CASSLGHGNF. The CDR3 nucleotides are TGCGCCAGCAGCTTGGGACACGGGAACTTC.

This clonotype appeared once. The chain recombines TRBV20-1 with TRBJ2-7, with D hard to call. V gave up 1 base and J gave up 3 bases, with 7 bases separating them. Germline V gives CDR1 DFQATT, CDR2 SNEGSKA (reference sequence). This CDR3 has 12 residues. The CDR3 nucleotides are TGCAGTGCTAGAGTTAACAACTACGAGCAGTACTTC. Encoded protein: CSARVNNYEQYF.

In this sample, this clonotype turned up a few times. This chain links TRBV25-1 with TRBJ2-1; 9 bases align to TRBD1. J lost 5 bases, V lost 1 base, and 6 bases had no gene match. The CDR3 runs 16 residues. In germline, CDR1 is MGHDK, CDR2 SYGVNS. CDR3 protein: CASSEWTGDGNNEQFF. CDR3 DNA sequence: TGTGCCAGCAGTGAATGGACAGGGGATGGGAACAATGAGCAGTTCTTC.